This TCR beta chain was obtained from a study of blood T cells in healthy people across ages. Study-wide background: Per every two T cells, about one barcoded beta molecule was captured by template switching.

Sample-barcoded 5' priming and a J-beta primer mix drove a second PCR of roughly 6 to 12 cycles. A template-switch adaptor with 12 random nucleotides tagged each cDNA molecule. TCRdb independently ran MiXCR on the 5' RACE reads; one entry per CDR3 protein. The table lists about 1.5 million distinct CDR3 sequences, approximately 43% of them singletons. As concerns this clonotype: Antigen unknown.

Study-level findings and limits: The fall in TCR beta diversity per million T cells was roughly linear with age. PBMC samples, being unsorted, prevented any conclusive comparison of naive and antigen-experienced cells.

Sequencing was performed on blood. The clonotype originates from a woman in her late teens or twenties in good health.

The CDR3 coding sequence is TGCAGTGCCCGGAACGAGGGGGAAAACATTCAGTACTTC. This gives the protein CSARNEGENIQYF. The V and J genes are TRBV20-1 and TRBJ2-4, with D possibly TRBD1 on 6 matching bases. This CDR3 has 13 residues. CDR1 is DFQATT, CDR2 SNEGSKA, per germline (reference sequence). The V gene lost 6 bases and the J gene lost 5 bases, with 14 bases spanning the gap.